The rows below give T cell receptor beta chains drawn from one sample of a study of CD8+CD57+ T cells in acquired aplastic anemia. TCRdb redid the calling of the reads with MiXCR, one entry per CDR3 protein. The data hold about 190,000 distinct CDR3 sequences, with 64% observed a single time. The material sequenced was sorted CD4+, CD8+, or CD8+CD57+ T cells (not recorded which) from PBMCs. The receptor source for this set is a human donor with severe aplastic anemia or a healthy control (not recorded which). CDR3s include the opening cysteine and the closing phenylalanine or tryptophan. A D gene is named only where the DNA matches it firmly. Clone size is given for some rows only: seen once, a few or many times, or a class if the clone is expanded.

clone_size	v_call	d_call	j_call	cdr3_aa	cdr3_nt
many	TRBV28	.	TRBJ1-1	CASRGGAVMNTEAFF	TGTGCCAGCCGGGGAGGGGCGGTGATGAACACTGAAGCTTTCTTT
.	TRBV7-8	.	TRBJ1-4	CASSLGKQGGEKLFF	TGTGCCAGCAGCTTAGGAAAACAGGGCGGAGAAAAACTGTTTTTT
.	TRBV9	TRBD1	TRBJ1-3	CASSARDSSGNTIYF	TGTGCCAGCAGCGCCCGGGACAGCTCTGGAAACACCATATATTTT
.	TRBV3-1	.	TRBJ2-2	CASSQVAGELFF	TGTGCCAGCAGCCAAGTAGCCGGGGAGCTGTTTTTT
.	TRBV7-3	.	TRBJ2-7	CASSFTGGVWNEQYF	TGTGCCAGCAGCTTCACTGGGGGCGTTTGGAACGAGCAGTACTTC
many	TRBV28	.	TRBJ2-7	CATYRLDEQYF	TGTGCCACCTACCGACTCGACGAGCAGTACTTC
few	TRBV10-3	TRBD1	TRBJ1-2	CAISHSPGQVDGYTF	TGTGCCATCAGTCACTCACCGGGACAGGTGGATGGCTACACCTTT
.	TRBV7-2	.	TRBJ2-3	CASSLSEDTQYF	TGTGCCAGCAGCTTATCGGAGGATACGCAGTATTTT
.	TRBV7-2	.	TRBJ2-7	CASSLQGSRYEQYF	TGTGCCAGCAGCTTGCAGGGTTCACGCTACGAGCAGTACTTC
many	TRBV5-1	.	TRBJ2-1	CASSSQGGYNEQFF	TGCGCCAGCAGCTCCCAGGGAGGCTACAATGAGCAGTTCTTC
few	TRBV7-9	.	TRBJ2-7	CASSLLGYEQYF	TGTGCCAGCAGCCTACTAGGTTACGAGCAGTACTTC
.	TRBV7-2	.	TRBJ2-5	CASSLQGGAIKTQYF	TGTGCCAGCAGCTTACAGGGGGGAGCTATCAAGACCCAGTACTTC
many	TRBV12-3/TRBV12-4	TRBD1	TRBJ2-5	CASSGQAQETQYF	TGTGCCAGCAGCGGACAGGCCCAAGAGACCCAGTACTTC
.	TRBV25-1	.	TRBJ1-1	CATIGLNTEAFF	TGTGCCACTATTGGTCTGAACACTGAAGCTTTCTTT
.	TRBV12-3/TRBV12-4	.	TRBJ2-7	CASGLGRTLSYEQYF	TGTGCCAGCGGTTTGGGACGGACGTTGAGCTACGAGCAGTACTTC
.	TRBV2	.	TRBJ2-7	CASSDRATSYEQYF	TGTGCCAGCAGTGACCGGGCCACCTCCTACGAGCAGTACTTC
few	TRBV20-1	TRBD1	TRBJ1-4	CSARGGTGGTNEKLFF	TGCAGTGCTAGAGGCGGGACAGGGGGAACTAATGAAAAACTGTTTTTT
few	TRBV9	.	TRBJ1-2	CASSRALPGQNYGYTF	TGTGCCAGCAGCCGGGCTCTTCCGGGTCAGAACTATGGCTACACCTTC
.	TRBV20-1	.	TRBJ1-1	CSASFGPEAFF	TGCAGTGCTAGTTTCGGCCCTGAAGCTTTCTTT
many	TRBV5-8	.	TRBJ2-1	CASSLGSGYEQFF	TGTGCCAGCAGCTTGGGGTCCGGGTATGAGCAGTTCTTC
few	TRBV2	.	TRBJ2-7	CASSERGSYEQYF	TGTGCCAGCAGTGAAAGGGGTTCCTACGAGCAGTACTTC
.	TRBV29-1	.	TRBJ1-3	CSVERGNTIYF	TGCAGCGTTGAAAGGGGAAACACCATATATTTT
.	TRBV19	.	TRBJ1-5	CASSTTSYSNQPQHF	TGTGCCAGTAGTACGACATCTTATAGCAATCAGCCCCAGCATTTT
many	TRBV16	TRBD1	TRBJ2-7	CASSQPDRGQGEQYF	TGTGCCAGCAGCCAACCCGACAGGGGGCAAGGCGAGCAGTACTTC
many	TRBV11-2	.	TRBJ1-5	CASSLGDNNQPQHF	TGTGCCAGCAGCTTAGGGGACAACAATCAGCCCCAGCATTTT
.	TRBV25-1	.	TRBJ2-5	CASSGTRDFKETQYF	TGTGCCAGCAGTGGAACCCGGGACTTCAAAGAGACCCAGTACTTC
many	TRBV4-1	TRBD1	TRBJ2-7	CASSLGAGTGVTRF	TGCGCCAGCAGCCTGGGGGCCGGGACAGGGGTCACCCGCTTC
many	TRBV20-1	.	TRBJ2-3	CSARDHVRTDTQYF	TGCAGTGCTAGAGATCATGTACGCACAGATACGCAGTATTTT
.	TRBV5-6	.	TRBJ2-7	CASTGGRGLTYEQYF	TGTGCCAGCACCGGGGGGCGGGGCTTGACCTACGAGCAGTACTTC
few	TRBV10-3	TRBD2	TRBJ2-5	CAAQAGVGETQYF	TGTGCCGCACAAGCGGGAGTGGGGGAGACCCAGTACTTC
.	TRBV9	TRBD1	TRBJ2-5	CASSPTGGNNQPQYF	TGTGCCAGCAGTCCTACAGGGGGCAACAATCAGCCCCAGTACTTC
many	TRBV9	.	TRBJ2-2	CASSVGLDTGELFF	TGTGCCAGCAGCGTAGGACTAGATACCGGGGAGCTGTTTTTT
.	TRBV7-3	.	TRBJ2-2	CASSPQGSRRLHTGELFF	TGTGCCAGCAGCCCCCAGGGTAGTCGCCGCCTGCACACCGGGGAGCTGTTTTTT
.	TRBV7-2	.	TRBJ1-2	CASSSDSYGYTF	TGTGCCAGCAGCTCGGACTCCTATGGCTACACCTTC
.	TRBV7-6	.	TRBJ1-1	CASSLAAGRETNTEAFF	TGTGCCAGCAGCTTAGCCGCGGGGAGGGAAACGAACACTGAAGCTTTCTTT
.	TRBV27	.	TRBJ1-5	CASRPGEGDQPQHF	TGTGCCAGCAGGCCCGGGGAAGGCGATCAGCCCCAGCATTTT
.	TRBV7-2	.	TRBJ2-3	CASSLAAGGGTDTQYF	TGTGCCAGCAGCTTAGCGGCAGGTGGGGGCACAGATACGCAGTATTTT
.	TRBV9	.	TRBJ1-3	CASSVAADGSGNTIYF	TGTGCCAGCAGCGTAGCGGCAGACGGCTCTGGAAACACCATATATTTT
.	TRBV24-1	.	TRBJ1-5	CATSDPGGQPQHF	TGTGCCACCAGTGACCCAGGAGGACAGCCCCAGCATTTT
.	TRBV20-1	TRBD1	TRBJ1-6	CSARVSLQGQGRSPLHF	TGCAGTGCTAGAGTATCCCTACAAGGACAGGGCCGTTCACCCCTCCACTTT
.	TRBV7-6	.	TRBJ2-3	CASRLGRGVDTQYF	TGTGCCAGCAGACTCGGACGGGGAGTAGATACGCAGTATTTT
.	TRBV25-1	TRBD2	TRBJ2-5	CASSLGLAGTQETQYF	TGCGCCAGCAGCCTCGGCTTAGCGGGGACCCAAGAGACCCAGTACTTC
many	TRBV9	.	TRBJ2-5	CASSAPFGRNQETQYF	TGTGCCAGCAGCGCCCCGTTCGGCAGGAACCAAGAGACCCAGTACTTC
many	TRBV5-8	TRBD2	TRBJ2-7	CASSFAGGREYEQYF	TGTGCCAGCAGCTTTGCGGGGGGCAGGGAATACGAGCAGTACTTC
.	TRBV2	TRBD1	TRBJ1-1	CASRGPGTGPGTEAFF	TGTGCCAGCAGGGGTCCCGGGACAGGTCCTGGCACTGAAGCTTTCTTT
.	TRBV15	.	TRBJ2-5	CATSQGRETQYF	TGTGCCACCAGCCAAGGGCGGGAGACCCAGTACTTC
.	TRBV7-2	TRBD2	TRBJ2-5	CASSRRTSGGWSETQYF	TGTGCCAGCAGCCGCCGGACTAGCGGGGGGTGGAGTGAGACCCAGTACTTC
.	TRBV2	.	TRBJ2-5	CASIRPPGQETQYF	TGTGCCAGCATCAGGCCTCCCGGCCAAGAGACCCAGTACTTC
.	TRBV29-1	TRBD1	TRBJ2-7	CSSLPGQGYEQYF	TGCAGCAGTTTACCAGGACAGGGATACGAGCAGTACTTC
.	TRBV9	.	TRBJ1-1	CASSAQQGGTEAFF	TGTGCCAGCAGCGCCCAACAGGGTGGCACTGAAGCTTTCTTT
.	TRBV2	.	TRBJ2-1	CASPHQGNPQFF	TGTGCCAGCCCCCACCAGGGGAATCCGCAGTTCTTC
many	TRBV27	TRBD1	TRBJ2-7	CASSRVGTGGNEQYF	TGTGCCAGCAGTCGTGTAGGGACAGGGGGCAACGAGCAGTACTTC
.	TRBV5-1	TRBD1	TRBJ2-5	CASSLVGTGQETQYF	TGCGCCAGCAGCTTGGTGGGGACAGGCCAAGAGACCCAGTACTTC
few	TRBV5-5	.	TRBJ1-2	CASSLNSYGYTF	TGTGCCAGCAGCTTGAACAGTTATGGCTACACCTTC
.	TRBV4-3	.	TRBJ1-1	CASSQVSEQNTEAFF	TGCGCCAGCAGCCAAGTGTCCGAACAGAACACTGAAGCTTTCTTT
many	TRBV10-3	TRBD2	TRBJ2-5	CAIRWTSGGQETQYF	TGTGCCATCAGGTGGACTAGCGGGGGGCAAGAGACCCAGTACTTC
.	TRBV7-9	.	TRBJ1-1	CASSTDIMNTEAFF	TGTGCCAGCAGTACGGACATAATGAACACTGAAGCTTTCTTT
.	TRBV19	TRBD2	TRBJ2-1	CASEVGLAGGNEQFF	TGTGCCAGTGAGGTAGGGCTAGCGGGAGGAAATGAGCAGTTCTTC
.	TRBV4-1	TRBD2	TRBJ2-1	CASSQELGLAVSNEQFF	TGCGCCAGCAGCCAAGAACTCGGACTAGCCGTTTCTAATGAGCAGTTCTTC